Below are 16 T cell receptor beta chains sequenced from a single sample in a study of post-analysis software for immune sequencing data. Notes on the study in general: Patients used about 5 TRBV segments, including TRBV5-6, TRBV5-1 and TRBV20-1, more often than controls.

These receptors lack a known antigen. Researchers reported that TCR beta cDNA libraries carried unique molecular identifiers. From the PCR reads, TCRdb called clonotypes with MiXCR, one entry per CDR3 protein. The sample lists about 200,000 distinct CDR3 sequences, approximately 28% occurring once. Sequencing input: blood. The receptors here all came from a girl between 2 and 17 years old with multiple sclerosis.

V and J are TRBV7-2 and TRBJ2-5; 8 nucleotides agree with TRBD1. The J call may be mistaken, given a closer DNA end match to TRBJ2-7. Germline CDR1 SGHTA, CDR2 FQGNSA. The length of the CDR3 is 15 residues. The CDR3 region has the DNA TGTGCCAGCAGCTTGGGGCTCGACAGGGGTTACGAGCAGTACTTC. Translated, it gives CASSLGLDRGYEQYF.

V is TRBV6-5 and J is TRBJ2-7; the match to TRBD1 covers 7 bases. The CDR3 is made up of 14 amino acids. V lost 5 bases and J lost 3; bases outside the gene matches: 7. Germline assignment: CDR1 MNHEY and CDR2 SVGAGI. CDR3 protein: CASSTGVPSYEQYF. The CDR3 nucleotides are TGTGCCAGCAGTACAGGGGTACCGAGCTACGAGCAGTACTTC.

The chain recombines TRBV5-6 with TRBJ2-1, with a possible D match to TRBD1 (6 bases). Germline V gives CDR1 SGHDT, CDR2 YYEEEE. V gave up 4 bases and J gave up 10 bases, with 12 bases separating them. This CDR3 has 12 residues. CDR3 nucleotide sequence: TGTGCCAGCAGCGATTGGGGACACGAGCAGTTCTTC. Translating it yields CASSDWGHEQFF.

This clonotype was counted a single time. The chain couples TRBV7-2 to TRBJ2-5; a possible D gene is TRBD2 (5 bases). Trimming pared 1 base from V and 6 bases from J, leaving 21 bases between. The CDR3 loop spans 17 amino acids. CDR1 and CDR2 from the germline V gene are SGHTA and FQGNSA. The DNA for the CDR3 is TGTGCCAGCAGCTTAGAGGCGGTAGGCGGGTTCTGGAAGACCCAGTACTTC. It translates to CASSLEAVGGFWKTQYF.

Only a few counts were recorded for this clonotype. The chain combines TRBV12-3 or TRBV12-4 with TRBJ1-1; the D is unclear. Trimming stripped 5 bases from V and 10 bases from J, with 14 bases between. The CDR3 covers 12 residues. In DNA, the CDR3 is TGTGCCAGCAGTCCCGGGCCCTCCGGAGCTTTCTTT. Translating gives CASSPGPSGAFF.

Many counts were recorded for this clonotype. This chain links TRBV5-1 with TRBJ2-4, with D perhaps matching TRBD2 (5 bases). V lost 3 bases and J lost 8, with 15 bases in between. The CDR3 is 14 amino acids. Germline V lookup: CDR1 SGHRS, CDR2 YFSETQ. CDR3 loop: CASSSSGSSDIQYF. In DNA form, the CDR3 reads TGCGCCAGCAGCTCCTCGGGGTCCTCTGACATTCAGTACTTC. Variable domain in full (rest from reference TRBV5-1 and TRBJ2-4): KAGVTQTPRYLIKTRGQQVTLSCSPISGHRSVSWYQQTPGQGLQFLFEYFSETQRNKGNFPGRFSGRQFSNSRSEMNVSTLELGDSALYLCASSSSGSSDIQYFGAGTRLSVL.

The V and J genes are TRBV25-1 and TRBJ2-1, with no clear D. The DNA end lines up better with TRBJ2-7; the J call may be wrong. CDR1 and CDR2 (germline): MGHDK, SYGVNS. This CDR3 spans 13 amino acids. The CDR3 nucleotides are TGTGCCAGCAGTGATTGGGCGCCGGGTGAGCAGTACTTC. It encodes CASSDWAPGEQYF.

This clonotype was picked up one time. A much larger clone lies one base from this, so it may be a read error. V gene TRBV20-1 combines with J gene TRBJ2-1, with D perhaps matching TRBD1 or TRBD2 (5 bases each). CDR3 length: 11 amino acids. The germline CDR1 and CDR2 sequences are DFQATT and SNEGSKA (reference sequence). CDR3 protein: CRAELAKQAFF. The CDR3 region has the DNA TGCAGGGCTGAGCTAGCTAAACAGGCGTTCTTC.

This clonotype occurred a few times. V and J are TRBV6-6 and TRBJ2-3; 12 bases agree with TRBD1. Germline loops: CDR1 MNHNY, CDR2 SVGAGI (reference sequence). J was trimmed by 10 bases and V by 10 bases; bases with no gene match: 15. This CDR3 is built from 15 residues. CDR3 in amino acids: CAINGRDRGPTAQYF. In nucleotides, the CDR3 is TGTGCCATCAACGGACGGGACAGGGGGCCGACGGCGCAGTATTTT.

V is TRBV20-1 and J is TRBJ2-1, with D perhaps TRBD2 (6 bases). Trimming shortened V by 4 bases and J by 9 bases, and 19 bases separated the two germline ends. This CDR3 is 14 amino acids long. In germline, CDR1 is DFQATT, CDR2 SNEGSKA (reference sequence). In DNA form, the CDR3 reads TGCAGTGCTAAAACAACTAGCAGGGCAAGTGAGCAGTTCTTC. Translation gives CSAKTTSRASEQFF.

This clonotype appeared many times. The chain couples TRBV6-5 to TRBJ1-2; D is undetermined. V gave up 4 bases and J gave up 0 bases, with 6 bases separating them. Germline assignment: CDR1 MNHEY and CDR2 SVGAGI. The CDR3 is 13 amino acids. The CDR3 region is CASSLRPNYGYTF. As DNA, the CDR3 is TGTGCCAGCAGTTTGCGGCCTAACTATGGCTACACCTTC.

With regard to this clonotype: This may arise from a read error, as a much more abundant clone is one base away. The V call is TRBV2, the J call TRBJ2-1; no clear D gene. The CDR3 is 9 residues long. CDR1 and CDR2 from the germline V gene are SNHLY and FYNNEI. V lost 10 bases, J lost 12 bases, and 10 bases lay in between. The CDR3 spells CAISRSQFF. The CDR3 nucleotides are TGTGCCATTAGCCGGTCGCAGTTCTTC.

The chain is built from TRBV20-1 and TRBJ1-1; D unresolved. Germline V lookup: CDR1 DFQATT, CDR2 SNEGSKA (reference sequence). This CDR3 has 16 amino acids. The V gene lost 6 bases and the J gene lost 0 bases, with 20 bases spanning the gap. The CDR3 region is CSAAPLGRKMNTEAFF. The CDR3 region has the DNA TGCAGTGCCGCGCCCCTGGGCAGAAAGATGAACACTGAAGCTTTCTTT.

The chain combines TRBV28 with TRBJ2-6; no firm D call. Germline loops: CDR1 MDHEN, CDR2 SYDVKM. V was shortened by 8 bases and J by 0 bases, with 8 bases between the two germline ends. The CDR3 is made up of 14 amino acids. The CDR3 DNA reads TGTGCCAGCTTACCCAGCTCTGGGGCCAACGTCCTGACTTTC. It specifies CASLPSSGANVLTF.

The chain joins TRBV28 to TRBJ2-1; D possibly corresponds to TRBD1 (6 bases). CDR1 is MDHEN, CDR2 SYDVKM, per germline. The CDR3 extends over 15 amino acids. Between the trimmed V and J ends, which lost 5 bases and 0 bases, there was a span of 11 bases. The CDR3 nucleotides read TGTGCCAGCAGTGGACAGTGGAGCTCCTACAATGAGCAGTTCTTC. Amino acid sequence: CASSGQWSSYNEQFF.

This clonotype has just one count. This clone may be a read error of a much larger clone one base away. The rearrangement joins TRBV19 to TRBJ2-5, with TRBD1 matching over 9 bases. J lost 11 bases, V lost 4 bases, and 8 bases had no gene match. The CDR3 is 13 amino acids. Germline assignment: CDR1 LNHDA and CDR2 SQIVND (reference sequence). CDR3 sequence: CASSSTGGYGQYF. The DNA of the CDR3 is TGTGCCAGTAGTAGTACAGGGGGCTACGGGCAGTACTTC.